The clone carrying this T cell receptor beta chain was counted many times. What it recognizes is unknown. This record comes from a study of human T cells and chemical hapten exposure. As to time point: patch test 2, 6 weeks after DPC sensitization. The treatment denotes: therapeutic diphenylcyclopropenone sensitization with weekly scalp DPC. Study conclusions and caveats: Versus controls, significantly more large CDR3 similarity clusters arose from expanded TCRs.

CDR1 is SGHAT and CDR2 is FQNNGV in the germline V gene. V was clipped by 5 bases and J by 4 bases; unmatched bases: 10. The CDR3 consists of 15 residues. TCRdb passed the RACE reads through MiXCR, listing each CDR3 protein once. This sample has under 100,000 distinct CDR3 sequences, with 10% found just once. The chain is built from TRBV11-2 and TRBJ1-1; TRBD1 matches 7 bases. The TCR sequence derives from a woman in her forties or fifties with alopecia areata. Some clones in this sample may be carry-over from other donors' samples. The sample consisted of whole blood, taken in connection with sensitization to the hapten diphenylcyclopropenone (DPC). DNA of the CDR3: TGTGCCAGCAGCCTTTCAGGGGGAGGCGGCACTGAAGCTTTCTTT. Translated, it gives CASSLSGGGGTEAFF.